This T cell receptor beta chain was retrieved from a study of T cell responses to AZD1222 COVID-19 vaccine. Whole-study findings and limits: Reportedly, nearly half the spike-specific TCRs target unmutated variant regions.

On this clone itself: Its antigen is currently unknown.

Some clones are missing from TCRdb's copy, which holds only in-frame ones; the method was immunoSEQ multiplex PCR. The table has more than 130,000 clones, 90% seen once. Deletions cut 5 bases from V and 0 bases from J, with 11 bases between. Germline CDR1 reads LNHDA; CDR2 reads SQIVND (reference sequence). The length of the CDR3 is 15 residues. The sample consisted of peripheral blood, taken on day 0 of AZD1222 vaccination. This receptor was taken from an adult in good health. The V call is TRBV19, the J call TRBJ1-3; no clear D. The CDR3 sequence: CASSPGRPSGNTIYF. CDR3 bases: TGTGCCAGTAGTCCCGGACGCCCCTCTGGAAACACCATATATTTT.